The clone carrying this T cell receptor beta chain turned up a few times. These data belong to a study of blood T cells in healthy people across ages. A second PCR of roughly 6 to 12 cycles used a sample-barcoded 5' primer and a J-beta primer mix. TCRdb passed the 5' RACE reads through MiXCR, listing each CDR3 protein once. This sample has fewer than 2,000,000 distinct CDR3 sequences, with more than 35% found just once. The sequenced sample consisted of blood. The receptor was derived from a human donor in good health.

The chain's CDR3 is CASSLVTGSPGNTIYF. The DNA of the CDR3 is TGTGCCAGCAGCTTAGTCACGGGATCGCCTGGAAACACCATATATTTT. The V gene is TRBV7-8, the J gene TRBJ1-3; D remains ambiguous. With 1 base removed from V and 2 bases from J, the gap between germline ends came to 12 bases. Germline CDR1 and CDR2: SGHVS and FQNEAQ. The CDR3 extends over 16 amino acids.